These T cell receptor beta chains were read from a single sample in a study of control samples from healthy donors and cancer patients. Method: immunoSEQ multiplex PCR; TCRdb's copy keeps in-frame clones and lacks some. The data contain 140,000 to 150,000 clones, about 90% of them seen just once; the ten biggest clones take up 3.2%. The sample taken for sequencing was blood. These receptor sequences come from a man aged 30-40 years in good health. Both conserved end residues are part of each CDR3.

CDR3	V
CASSWGQGYTGELFF	TRBV11-2
CASSNSNEQFF	TRBV7-2
CASSLGQGIGSNSPLHF	TRBV28
CASSLGGAATGELFF	TRBV28
CAISDGRNYGYTF	TRBV10-3
CASRDGQRNTEAFF	TRBV27
CASSIGTVNQPQHF	TRBV19
CASSSLQGSTGEAFF	TRBV28
CASSRNRGSYNEQFF	TRBV7-9
CASSPYRGLTEAFF	TRBV18
CASSAPAGRGYGYTF	TRBV19
CASGVTYEQYF	TRBV28
CASSPTGGVNNEQFF	TRBV7-2
CASSFYRGVNTEAFF	TRBV5-6
CASSDPETLYGYTF	TRBV2
CASSLSQGRYNSPLHF	TRBV7-9
CASSAQIPQPQHF	TRBV12-3/TRBV12-4
CASSQSILDTQYF	TRBV3-1/TRBV3-2
CASSHDGDSSYEQYF	TRBV4-1
CATSGGSGYEQYF	TRBV28
CASSIRGPNSPLHF	TRBV19
CATSDTVLGRAGANVLTF	TRBV24-1
CASSLDSMANEKLFF	TRBV7-9
CASSLIGSGELFF	TRBV12-3/TRBV12-4
CASSYVRGYTEAFF	TRBV5-6
CASSNPGPDAFNEKLFF	TRBV21-1
CASREKLAGDLISTDTQYF	TRBV4-1
CASSLPVNSPLHF	TRBV4-1
CATSSGVTDRANVLTF	TRBV15
CASSGQGVSTGELFF	TRBV11-3
CASSPGQRINYGYTF	TRBV27
CASSPVSLEGYTF	TRBV5-1
CASSSGTGGFQPQHF	TRBV28
CAWYRGRTEAFF	TRBV30
CASSLFGVSNTIYF	TRBV28
CASSPNRVTEAFF	TRBV28
CASRTGGPNTEAFF	TRBV19
CASSVKDNLNTEAFF	TRBV5-1
CASSLVAGGSIGEQYF	TRBV13
CASSLGQGGYEQYF	TRBV5-4
CASSQGQAHYGYTF	TRBV4-1